This entry features one T cell receptor (beta chain) sequence. The antigen is not known. Vbeta (60) and Jbeta (13) primers were used in the PCR. Clones were read by immunoSEQ multiplex PCR, and TCRdb kept only the in-frame ones, dropping some. Among under 300,000 clones listed, about 80% were seen once. Germline assignment: CDR1 SGHTA and CDR2 FQGNSA. The CDR3 consists of 14 residues. V dropped 1 base and J dropped 3 bases, with 7 bases sitting between them. These data come from a study of cytomegalovirus exposure and HLA in healthy donors. Broader study findings: Later analysis indicated greater clonal expansion among HLA-associated TCR beta chains than among equally common other chains. The study designated fewer than 200 TCR beta chains cytomegalovirus-associated.

The sample taken for sequencing was PBMCs. This clonotype originated in a woman aged 55-69 years in good health and CMV-seropositive. The V call is TRBV7-2, the J call TRBJ2-1; D uncertain. CDR3: CASSLGAHYNEQFF. CDR3 in DNA: TGTGCCAGCAGCTTAGGGGCCCACTACAATGAGCAGTTCTTC.